This T cell receptor beta chain was observed in a study of cytomegalovirus exposure and HLA in healthy donors (dated 2017 in TCRdb). Study-wide context: In an earlier analysis of 550 to 750 of the donors, 250 to 350 Gb of sequence data and 95 million to 130 million unique TCR beta sequences from 180 million or so T cells were reported. To predict cytomegalovirus infection status, the study brought together high-throughput TCR immunosequencing, statistical association of individual TCRs with disease status, and machine learning. Because of strong linkage in the cohort, four or five DR-DQ haplotypes were treated as single units for association and clustering. The study aimed to test whether signatures of past pathogen exposure could be identified by cataloging public T cell receptors. Among about 400 genotyped donors of the cohort, an average of around 220,000 unique TCR beta nucleotide sequences was sequenced per donor, of which 15% to 20% were non-productive. Typing coverage varied by locus: roughly 620-640 donors for A, B, C, DRB1 and DQB1; about 520 for DQA1; approximately 570 for DPA1; approximately 490 for DPB1. In an earlier analysis of a few hundred of the donors, high-throughput TCR beta sequencing was used to judge whether each TCR beta V gene segment behaved as functional or pseudogenic. Genome-wide SNP genotypes for about 65% of the roughly 700 donors were used in a later genetic analysis, which treated that subset as a discovery cohort. A later analysis re-examined previously published TCR beta repertoires from about 700 donors and added high-resolution HLA genotyping to investigate patterns of TCR occurrence. An early release that covered roughly 600 HLA-typed donors contained approximately 290 gigabases of sequencing data and 75 million to 100 million unique TCR sequences. In addition to the first cohort of roughly 700 subjects, a separate validation cohort of under 150 different subjects was used. Using immunosequencing, the study profiled T cell repertoires from roughly 650 subjects and related those repertoires to cytomegalovirus serostatus. Alongside the repertoire data, information on donor age, sex, ethnicity and CMV serostatus was compiled. Every discovery cohort repertoire had been produced on one sequencing platform. The later analysis used no new phenotypic data to find candidate immune exposures, relying instead on TCR beta sequences and their occurrence across donors. HLA typing included class I and class II loci at four-digit resolution. Among the roughly 400 genotyped donors, 75% to 90% belonged to the genetic ancestry cluster associated with self-reported Caucasian donors.

The CDR3 holds 14 amino acids from the cysteine to the phenylalanine. The sequence is cut down to CDR3 DNA, 42 bases in frame from base 1. The V end loses 4 bases and the J end loses 1 base, and a stretch of 10 bases separates them. In the germline V gene, CDR1 corresponds to MNHEY and CDR2 to SVGAGI. The method was the immunoSEQ multiplex PCR assay. The multiplex PCR relied on a mix of 60 forward primers for TCR Vbeta segments and 13 reverse primers for TCR Jbeta segments. The CDR3 region of rearranged TCR beta genes was amplified from genomic DNA with a multiplex PCR assay. The Illumina HiSeq System was used to sequence the amplified TCR beta libraries as 87-base-pair reads. From the authors' description of their analysis: A later analysis counted about 80 million unique TCR beta chains across the 650 to 700 repertoires, and 9 million to 14 million of these chains were shared by at least two donors. To remove PCR and sequencing errors, raw reads were error-corrected and collapsed into unique sequences using a nearest-neighbor algorithm that merged closely related sequences. To assign V, D and J gene segments, CDR3 sequences were aligned to IMGT reference sequences. Each retained sequence needed at least a six-nucleotide match to both a V gene segment and a J gene segment. A rearrangement was called productive if the CDR3 had no stop codons and remained in frame with V and J, and every other rearrangement was called non-productive. Following IMGT convention, CDR3 was defined as the stretch from the second conserved V-encoded cysteine to the conserved J-encoded phenylalanine. The earlier analysis of 550 to 650 of the donors excluded any sequence lacking an unambiguous match to a single V gene segment. An earlier analysis of a few hundred of the donors classified V segments as functional when productive rearrangements were above 56.7% and as segregating when the standard deviation between donors was above 5%. To diagnose cytomegalovirus status from the catalog of TCR beta chain sequences, a statistical classification framework was built. In a later analysis, V and J genes were assigned by comparing TCR nucleotide sequences against IMGT/GENE-DB human TR gene sequences. Using the TCRdist pipeline, a later analysis assigned CDR3 sequences along with most-parsimonious VDJ recombination scenarios. In a later analysis, each TCR beta chain was defined by its CDR3 amino acid sequence together with its V-gene family, and reads lacking a unique V-gene family were excluded. To address suspected cross-contamination and a sequencing artifact, a later analysis removed around 600 highly shared, low-generation-probability nucleotide sequences. In a later analysis, a clonal expansion index for each public chain was calculated from normalized within-repertoire ranks of inferred template counts. In a later analysis, generation probabilities were computed with a VDJ recombination model fitted to out-of-frame rearrangements, and the resulting probabilities were checked against IGoR. In a later analysis, TCR-TCR, TCR-HLA and TCR-CMV co-occurrence was scored with hypergeometric tests, and a repertoire-size bias correction was applied to TCR pairs. False discovery rates were estimated in a later analysis by permuting HLA or CMV assignments 20 times. In a later analysis, co-occurring TCRs were grouped using DBSCAN, and TCRdist sequence similarity was added for clustering within HLA-allele-positive subsets. Co-occurrence clustering excluded repertoires with fewer than 30,000 or more than 120,000 public chains, plus five with anomalous nucleotide sharing. TCRdb took this table from immuneACCESS and kept in-frame rearrangements with V and J called. Such tables lack part of the clones; where checked against another copy, unresolved V genes explain under half of the gap, and the rest is unexplained. V and J calls and clone size are as listed in that table; D and trimming were resolved from the DNA. This sample is represented by around 140,000 clones; 70% to 85% of them were singletons. The ten biggest clones cover approximately 9.7% of the sample.

The full study reports these points: V-gene and J-gene trimming of TCR beta chains was associated with a missense DCLRE1C variant in a later genetic analysis, and the association was replicated in an independent cohort. Over 15 rarely observed V segments, including chromosome 9 orphons, were excluded from the earlier analysis of several hundred of the donors because counts were too low. CMV serostatus was the only immune exposure information available for the cohort. Correlated functional status among segregating V segments might be attributable to linkage disequilibrium, but an unknown experimental factor could not be ruled out. The study listed 150 to 200 TCR beta chains as associated with cytomegalovirus. This cohort had only TCR beta chains sequenced, and the lack of alpha or paired-chain data limited which features could be detected. A further reported finding was that TCR beta sequences accurately predicted the HLA-A and HLA-B alleles for most subjects in the first cohort. A later analysis found that HLA-associated TCR beta chains were more clonally expanded and had lower generation probabilities than equally common non-associated chains. While some public TCRs were present in many individuals, most TCR sequences turned up only very rarely across donors. Strong co-occurrence of HLA alleles, especially DR and DQ, made assigning TCR associations to individual alleles difficult. In a later analysis, TCR association rates were found to vary across HLA loci, with the most associated TCRs seen for DRB1 alleles and the fewest for HLA-C alleles. In vitro tests confirmed that a few of the cytomegalovirus-associated TCR beta chains recognize cytomegalovirus antigens. Several of the top co-occurrence clusters appeared to be linked to parvovirus B19, influenza, CMV and Epstein-Barr virus, according to a later analysis. A later analysis found that most CMV-associated TCR beta chains appeared HLA-restricted, with HLA associations seemingly driven largely by CMV exposure. A later analysis associated about 17,000 TCR beta sequences with specific HLA alleles at a false discovery rate of 0.05. The authors suggested that the approach could potentially be generalized to other disease states and immunological phenotypes. A later genetic analysis reported fewer N-insertions in productive TCRs among donors in an Asian-associated ancestry cluster than the approximately 700-donor mean. A cluster of highly shared sequence variants was judged likely to represent a technical artifact of the sequencing pipeline. The presence/absence analyses assumed that sequencing depth was roughly uniform across donors, and that assumption may not be true. An earlier analysis of approximately 530 of the donors showed that most TCR beta V segments appeared in productive rearrangements either about 87% or about 30% of the time, which broadly matched IMGT annotations. Because some donors lacked HLA typing at each locus, the association tests relied only on the typed subset. Because the 87-base-pair reads could not distinguish some IMGT-functional V segments, including TRBV6-2 and TRBV6-3, those segments were excluded. The classifier was reported to diagnose cytomegalovirus status with high specificity and sensitivity in both the original cohort and the validation cohort.

On this clone itself: No cognate antigen has been identified for it. No qualities accompany the bases; no much larger clone lies one base away.

The cohort consisted of 650 to 850 healthy bone marrow donors. At the time of sampling, every cohort member was nominally healthy, though immune exposures that went unrecorded were likely present. The donor tested CMV seropositive and was one of the 289 seropositive cohort members. A peripheral blood sample was provided by each donor, and peripheral blood mononuclear cells were used for TCR beta sequencing. The Qiagen DNeasy Blood Extraction Kit was used to extract genomic DNA from the blood cell samples. The TCR originated in a woman aged 60-75 years in good health and CMV-seropositive. The V and J genes are TRBV6-5 and TRBJ2-5, with TRBD1 as a weak D call on 6 bases. The sequencing sample was made of PBMCs. The bases read TGTGCCAGCAGTTCCGGGACAACCCAAGAGACCCAGTACTTC. It translates as CASSSGTTQETQYF.